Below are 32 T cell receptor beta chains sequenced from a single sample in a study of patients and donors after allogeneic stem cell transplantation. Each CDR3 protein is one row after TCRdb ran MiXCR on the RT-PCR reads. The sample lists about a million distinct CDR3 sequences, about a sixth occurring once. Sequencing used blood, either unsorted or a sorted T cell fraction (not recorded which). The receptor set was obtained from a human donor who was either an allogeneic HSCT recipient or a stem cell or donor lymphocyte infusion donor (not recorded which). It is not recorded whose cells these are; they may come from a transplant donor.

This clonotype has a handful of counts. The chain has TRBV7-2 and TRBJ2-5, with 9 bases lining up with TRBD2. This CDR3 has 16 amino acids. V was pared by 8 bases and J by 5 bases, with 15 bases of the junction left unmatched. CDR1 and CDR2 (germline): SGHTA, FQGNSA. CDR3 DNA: TGTGCCAGCGAACTGTACTTTAGCGGGGGCCTGGAGACCCAGTACTTC. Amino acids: CASELYFSGGLETQYF. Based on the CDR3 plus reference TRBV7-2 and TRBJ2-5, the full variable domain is GAGVSQSPSNKVTEKGKDVELRCDPISGHTALYWYRQSLGQGLEFLIYFQGNSAPDKSGLPSDRFSAERTGGSVSTLTIQRTQQEDSAVYLCASELYFSGGLETQYFGPGTRLLVL.

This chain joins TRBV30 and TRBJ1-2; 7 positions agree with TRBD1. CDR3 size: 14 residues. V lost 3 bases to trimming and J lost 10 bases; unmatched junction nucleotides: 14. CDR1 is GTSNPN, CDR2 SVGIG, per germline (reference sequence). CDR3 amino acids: CAWRKTGQFIDYTF. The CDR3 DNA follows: TGTGCCTGGAGAAAGACAGGGCAGTTTATAGACTACACCTTC.

CDR3 DNA: TGTGCCATCAGGGGGGGGCTTCAAGAGACCCAGTACTTC. Translating gives CAIRGGLQETQYF. This chain connects TRBV10-3 to TRBJ2-5, with D perhaps matching TRBD2 (7 bases). This CDR3 spans 13 amino acids. Germline V gene lookup returns CDR1 ENHRY and CDR2 SYGVKD. The V gene lost 6 bases and the J gene lost 2 bases, with 10 bases spanning the gap.

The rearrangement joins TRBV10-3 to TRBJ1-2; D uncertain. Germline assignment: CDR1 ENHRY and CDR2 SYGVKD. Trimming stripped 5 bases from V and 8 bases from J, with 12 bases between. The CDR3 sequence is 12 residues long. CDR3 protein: CAISQVAQGYTF. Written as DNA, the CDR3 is TGTGCCATCAGTCAAGTCGCGCAGGGCTACACCTTC.

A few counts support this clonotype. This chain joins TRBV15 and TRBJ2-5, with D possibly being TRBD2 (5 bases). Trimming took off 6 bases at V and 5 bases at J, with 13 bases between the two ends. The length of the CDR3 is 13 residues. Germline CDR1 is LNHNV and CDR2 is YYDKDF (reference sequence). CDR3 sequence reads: CATSIDSGETQYF. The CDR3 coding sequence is TGTGCCACCAGTATCGATTCGGGGGAGACCCAGTACTTC.

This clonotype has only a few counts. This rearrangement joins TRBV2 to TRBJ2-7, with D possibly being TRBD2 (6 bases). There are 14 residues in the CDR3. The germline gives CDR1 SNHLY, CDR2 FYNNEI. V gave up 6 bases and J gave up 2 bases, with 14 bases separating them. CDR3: CASRFGTSTYEQYF. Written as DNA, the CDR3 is TGTGCCAGCAGATTCGGGACTTCCACCTACGAGCAGTACTTC. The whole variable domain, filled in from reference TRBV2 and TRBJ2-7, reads EPEVTQTPSHQVTQMGQEVILRCVPISNHLYFYWYRQILGQKVEFLVSFYNNEISEKSEIFDDQFSVERPDGSNFTLKIRSTKLEDSAMYFCASRFGTSTYEQYFGPGTRLTVT.

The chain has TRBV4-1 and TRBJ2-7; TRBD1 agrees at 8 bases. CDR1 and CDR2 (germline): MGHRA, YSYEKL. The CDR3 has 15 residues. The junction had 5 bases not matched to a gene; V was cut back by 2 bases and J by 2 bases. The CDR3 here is CASSQPGTGTYEQYF. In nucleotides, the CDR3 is TGCGCCAGCAGCCAACCCGGGACAGGAACCTACGAGCAGTACTTC.

This chain's CDR3 is CASTLLTGTGAGETQYF. The CDR3 nucleotides read TGTGCCAGCACCCTCCTCACCGGGACAGGGGCTGGGGAGACCCAGTACTTC. The chain uses TRBV12-3 or TRBV12-4 and TRBJ2-5; 10 bases are shared with TRBD1. Losses at the gene ends were 7 bases for V and 5 bases for J; bases not matched to a gene: 16. CDR3 length: 17 residues.

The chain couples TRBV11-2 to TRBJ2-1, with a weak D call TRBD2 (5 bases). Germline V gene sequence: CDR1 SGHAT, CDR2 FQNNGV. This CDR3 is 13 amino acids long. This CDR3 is CACRRTLYNEQFF. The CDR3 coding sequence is TGTGCGTGTCGGAGGACCCTATACAATGAGCAGTTCTTC. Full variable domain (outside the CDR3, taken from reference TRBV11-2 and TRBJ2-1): EAGVAQSPRYKIIEKRQSVAFWCNPISGHATLYWYQQILGQGPKLLIQFQNNGVVDDSQLPKDRFSAERLKGVDSTLKIQPAKLEDSAVYLCACRRTLYNEQFFGPGTRLTVL.

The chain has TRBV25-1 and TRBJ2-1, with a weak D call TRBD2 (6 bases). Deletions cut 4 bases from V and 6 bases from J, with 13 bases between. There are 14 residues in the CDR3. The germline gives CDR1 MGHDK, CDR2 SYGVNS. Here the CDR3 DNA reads TGTGCCAGCAGTGTCGGGATCGGGGGCAATGAGCAGTTCTTC. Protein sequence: CASSVGIGGNEQFF.

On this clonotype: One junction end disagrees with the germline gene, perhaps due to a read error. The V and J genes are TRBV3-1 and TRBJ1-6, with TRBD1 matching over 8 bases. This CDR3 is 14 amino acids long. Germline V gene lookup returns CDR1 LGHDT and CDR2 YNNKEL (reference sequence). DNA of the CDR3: TGTGCCAGCAGCCTTGGACAGGGAAATTCACCCTTCCACTTT. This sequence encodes CASSLGQGNSPFHF.

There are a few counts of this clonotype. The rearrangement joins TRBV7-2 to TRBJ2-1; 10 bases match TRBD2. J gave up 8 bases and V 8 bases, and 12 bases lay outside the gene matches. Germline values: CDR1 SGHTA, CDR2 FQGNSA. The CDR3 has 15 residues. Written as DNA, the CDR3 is TGTGCCAGCCCCCCTGGAGCGGGGGGGCGTTATGAGCAGTTCTTC. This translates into CASPPGAGGRYEQFF.

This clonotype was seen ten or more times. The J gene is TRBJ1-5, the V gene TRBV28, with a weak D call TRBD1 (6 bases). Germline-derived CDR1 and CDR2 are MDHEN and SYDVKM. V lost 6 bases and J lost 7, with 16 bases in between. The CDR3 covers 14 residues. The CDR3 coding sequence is TGTGCCAGCAGGGCACCGGGGGGGCCGCAGCCCCAGCATTTT. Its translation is CASRAPGGPQPQHF.

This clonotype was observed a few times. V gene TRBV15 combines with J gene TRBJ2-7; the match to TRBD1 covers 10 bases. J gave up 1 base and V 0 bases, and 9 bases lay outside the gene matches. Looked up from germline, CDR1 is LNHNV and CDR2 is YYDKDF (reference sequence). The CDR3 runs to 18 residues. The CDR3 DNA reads TGTGCCACCAGCAGAGATTACGGGACAGGGGAGTCTTCCTACGAGCAGTACTTC. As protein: CATSRDYGTGESSYEQYF. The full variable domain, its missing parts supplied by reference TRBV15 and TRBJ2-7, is DAMVIQNPRYQVTQFGKPVTLSCSQTLNHNVMYWYQQKSSQAPKLLFHYYDKDFNNEADTPDNFQSRRPNTSFCFLDIRSPGLGDTAMYLCATSRDYGTGESSYEQYFGPGTRLTVT.

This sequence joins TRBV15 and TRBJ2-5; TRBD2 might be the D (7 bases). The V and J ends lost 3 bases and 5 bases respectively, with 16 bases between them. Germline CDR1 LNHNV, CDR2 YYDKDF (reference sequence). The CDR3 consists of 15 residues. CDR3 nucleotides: TGTGCCACCAGCAGTGGAGGGGGGGGCCGGGAGACCCAGTACTTC. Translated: CATSSGGGGRETQYF. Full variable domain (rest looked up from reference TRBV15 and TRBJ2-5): DAMVIQNPRYQVTQFGKPVTLSCSQTLNHNVMYWYQQKSSQAPKLLFHYYDKDFNNEADTPDNFQSRRPNTSFCFLDIRSPGLGDTAMYLCATSSGGGGRETQYFGPGTRLLVL.

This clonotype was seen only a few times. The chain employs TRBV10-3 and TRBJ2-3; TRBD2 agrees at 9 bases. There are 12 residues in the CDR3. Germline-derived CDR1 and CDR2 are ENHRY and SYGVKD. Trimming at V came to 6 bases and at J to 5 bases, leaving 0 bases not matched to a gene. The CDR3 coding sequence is TGTGCCATCAGGACTAGCGGAGATACGCAGTATTTT. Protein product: CAIRTSGDTQYF.

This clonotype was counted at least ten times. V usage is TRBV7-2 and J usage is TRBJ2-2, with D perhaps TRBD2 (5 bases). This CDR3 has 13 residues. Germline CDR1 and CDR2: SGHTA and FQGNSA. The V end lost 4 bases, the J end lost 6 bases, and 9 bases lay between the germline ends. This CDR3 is CASSSLGSGELFF. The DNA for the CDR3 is TGTGCCAGCAGCTCACTAGGGTCCGGGGAGCTGTTTTTT.

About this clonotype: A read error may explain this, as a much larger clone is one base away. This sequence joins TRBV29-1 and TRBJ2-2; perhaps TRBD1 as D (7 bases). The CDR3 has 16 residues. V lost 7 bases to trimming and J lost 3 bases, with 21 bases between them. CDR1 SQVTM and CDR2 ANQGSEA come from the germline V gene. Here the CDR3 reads CSAARGRDRYTGELFF. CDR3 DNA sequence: TGCAGCGCTGCTAGGGGGCGGGATCGATACACCGGGGAGCTGTTTTTT.

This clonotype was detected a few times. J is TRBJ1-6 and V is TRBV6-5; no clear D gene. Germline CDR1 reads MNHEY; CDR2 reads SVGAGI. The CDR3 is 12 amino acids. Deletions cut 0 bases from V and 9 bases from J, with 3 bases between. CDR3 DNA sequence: TGTGCCAGCAGTTACTCCGGTTCACCCCTCCACTTT. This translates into CASSYSGSPLHF.

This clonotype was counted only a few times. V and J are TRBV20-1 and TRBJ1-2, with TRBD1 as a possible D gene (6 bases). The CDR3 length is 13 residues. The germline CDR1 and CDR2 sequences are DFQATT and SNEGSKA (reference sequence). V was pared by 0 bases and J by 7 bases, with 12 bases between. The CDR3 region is CSARETGLGGYTF. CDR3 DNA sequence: TGCAGTGCTAGAGAAACAGGGTTGGGTGGCTACACCTTC.

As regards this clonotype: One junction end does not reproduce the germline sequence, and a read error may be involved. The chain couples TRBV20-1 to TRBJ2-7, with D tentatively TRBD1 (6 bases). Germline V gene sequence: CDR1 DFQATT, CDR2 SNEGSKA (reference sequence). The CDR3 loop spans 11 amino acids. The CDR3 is CSAGPGTWGNF. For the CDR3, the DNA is TGCAGTGCAGGGCCCGGGACATGGGGGAACTTC.

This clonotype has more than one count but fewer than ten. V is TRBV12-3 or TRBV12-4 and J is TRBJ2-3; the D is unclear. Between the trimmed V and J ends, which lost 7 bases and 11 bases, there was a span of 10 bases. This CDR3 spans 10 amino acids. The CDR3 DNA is TGTGCCAGCACTCCTAGTAAGCAGTATTTT. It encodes CASTPSKQYF.

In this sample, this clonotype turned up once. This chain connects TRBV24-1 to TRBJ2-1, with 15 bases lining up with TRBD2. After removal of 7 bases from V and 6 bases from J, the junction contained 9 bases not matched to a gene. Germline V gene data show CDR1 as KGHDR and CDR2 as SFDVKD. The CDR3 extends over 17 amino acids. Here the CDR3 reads CATSQGLAGGLGNEQFF. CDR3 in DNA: TGTGCCACCAGCCAAGGACTAGCGGGGGGGCTTGGCAATGAGCAGTTCTTC.

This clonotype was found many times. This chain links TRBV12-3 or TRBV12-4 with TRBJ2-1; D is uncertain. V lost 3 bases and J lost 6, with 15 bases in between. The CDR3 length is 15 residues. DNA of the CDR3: TGTGCCAGCAGTTTTAGGTTTTCAGGTTCCAATGAGCAGTTCTTC. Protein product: CASSFRFSGSNEQFF.

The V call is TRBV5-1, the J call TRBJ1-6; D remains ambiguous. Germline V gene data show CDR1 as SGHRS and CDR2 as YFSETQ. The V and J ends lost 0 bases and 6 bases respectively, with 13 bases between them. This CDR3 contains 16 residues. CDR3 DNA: TGCGCCAGCAGCTTGGAGATCCGGGGTACTAATTCACCCCTCCACTTT. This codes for CASSLEIRGTNSPLHF.

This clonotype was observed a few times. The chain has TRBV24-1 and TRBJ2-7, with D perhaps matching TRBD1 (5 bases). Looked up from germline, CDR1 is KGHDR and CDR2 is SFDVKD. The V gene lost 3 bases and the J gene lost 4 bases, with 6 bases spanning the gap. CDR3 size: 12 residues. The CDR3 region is CATSDNRYEQYF. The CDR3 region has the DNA TGTGCCACCAGTGATAACAGGTACGAGCAGTACTTC.

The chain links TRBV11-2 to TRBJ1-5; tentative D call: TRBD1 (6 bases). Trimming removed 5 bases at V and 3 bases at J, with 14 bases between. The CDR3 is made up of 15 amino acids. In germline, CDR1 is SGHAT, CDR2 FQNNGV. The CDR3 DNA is TGTGCCAGCAGCCCTGGGGCAGGGGCCAATCAGCCCCAGCATTTT. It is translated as CASSPGAGANQPQHF.

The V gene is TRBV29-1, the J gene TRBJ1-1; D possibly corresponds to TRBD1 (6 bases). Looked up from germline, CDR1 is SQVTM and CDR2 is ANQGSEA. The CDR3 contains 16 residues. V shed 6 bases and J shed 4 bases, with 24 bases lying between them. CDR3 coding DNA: TGCAGCGTCCCTGAAACCGGGACATTTAGAGGCACTGAAGCTTTCTTT. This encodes CSVPETGTFRGTEAFF.

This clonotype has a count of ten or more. The CDR3 DNA follows: TGTGCCAGCAGTTTAGGCAGGGGCAATGAAGCTTTCTTT. This sequence encodes CASSLGRGNEAFF. The chain couples TRBV12-3 or TRBV12-4 to TRBJ1-1; the D gene is possibly TRBD1 (6 bases). CDR3 size: 13 residues. Deletions cut 1 base from V and 7 bases from J, with 10 bases between.

The CDR3 protein is CASSFLDRDQPQHF. The CDR3 nucleotides are TGTGCCAGTAGTTTCCTGGACAGGGATCAGCCCCAGCATTTT. The chain is built from TRBV19 and TRBJ1-5; 8 bases match TRBD1. Germline loops: CDR1 LNHDA, CDR2 SQIVND (reference sequence). V lost 5 bases and J lost 5; bases outside the gene matches: 5. CDR3 length: 14 amino acids. Looking up the rest from reference TRBV19 and TRBJ1-5 gives the full variable domain: DGGITQSPKYLFRKEGQNVTLSCEQNLNHDAMYWYRQDPGQGLRLIYYSQIVNDFQKGDIAEGYSVSREKKESFPLTVTSAQKNPTAFYLCASSFLDRDQPQHFGDGTRLSIL.

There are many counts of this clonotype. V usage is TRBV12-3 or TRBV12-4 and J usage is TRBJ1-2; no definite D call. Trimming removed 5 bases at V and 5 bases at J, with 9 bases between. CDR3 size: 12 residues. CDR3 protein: CASSPTFYGYTF. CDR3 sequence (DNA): TGTGCCAGCAGTCCTACCTTTTATGGCTACACCTTC.

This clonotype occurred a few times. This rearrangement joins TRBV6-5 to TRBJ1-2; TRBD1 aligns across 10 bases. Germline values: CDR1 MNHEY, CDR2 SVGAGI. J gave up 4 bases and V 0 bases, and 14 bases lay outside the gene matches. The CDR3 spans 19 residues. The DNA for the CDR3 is TGTGCCAGCAGTTACTCTATCCTACTCGACAGGGGGCAATCCTATGGCTACACCTTC. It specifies CASSYSILLDRGQSYGYTF.